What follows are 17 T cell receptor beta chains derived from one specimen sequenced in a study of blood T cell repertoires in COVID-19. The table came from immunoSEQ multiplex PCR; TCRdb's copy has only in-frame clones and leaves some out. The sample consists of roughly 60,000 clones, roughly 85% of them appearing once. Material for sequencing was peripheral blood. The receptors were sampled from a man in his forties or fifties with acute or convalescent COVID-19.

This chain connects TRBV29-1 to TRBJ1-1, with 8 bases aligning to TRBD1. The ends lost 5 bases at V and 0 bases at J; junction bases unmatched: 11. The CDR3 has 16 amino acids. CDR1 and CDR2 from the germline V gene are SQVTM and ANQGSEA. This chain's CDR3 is CSVTGPGGPMNTEAFF. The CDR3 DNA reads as TGCAGCGTTACGGGACCAGGGGGCCCTATGAACACTGAAGCTTTCTTT.

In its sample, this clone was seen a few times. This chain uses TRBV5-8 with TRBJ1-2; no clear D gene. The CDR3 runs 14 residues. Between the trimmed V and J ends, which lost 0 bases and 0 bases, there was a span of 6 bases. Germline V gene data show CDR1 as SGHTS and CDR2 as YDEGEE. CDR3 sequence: CASSLDGANYGYTF. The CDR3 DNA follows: TGTGCCAGCAGCTTGGACGGAGCTAACTATGGCTACACCTTC.

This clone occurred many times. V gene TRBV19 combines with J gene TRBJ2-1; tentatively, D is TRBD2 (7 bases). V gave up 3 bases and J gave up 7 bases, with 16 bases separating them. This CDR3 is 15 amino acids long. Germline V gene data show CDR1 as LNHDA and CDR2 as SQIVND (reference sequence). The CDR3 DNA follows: TGTGCCAGTAGTATTACGCGGGGGCAAGGGAATGAGCAGTTCTTC. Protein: CASSITRGQGNEQFF.

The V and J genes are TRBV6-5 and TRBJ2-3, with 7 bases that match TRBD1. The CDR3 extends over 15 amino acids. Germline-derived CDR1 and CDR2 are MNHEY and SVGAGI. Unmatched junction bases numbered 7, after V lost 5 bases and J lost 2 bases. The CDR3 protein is CASSRDRSFTDTQYF. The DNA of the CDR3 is TGTGCCAGCAGTCGGGACAGATCATTCACAGATACGCAGTATTTT.

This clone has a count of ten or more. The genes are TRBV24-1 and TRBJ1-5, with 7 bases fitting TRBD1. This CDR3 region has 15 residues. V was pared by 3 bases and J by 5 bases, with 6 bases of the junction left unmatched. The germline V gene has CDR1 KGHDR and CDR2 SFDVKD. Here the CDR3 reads CATSDTRQGDQPQHF. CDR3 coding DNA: TGTGCCACCAGTGATACAAGACAGGGAGATCAGCCCCAGCATTTT.

The CDR3 here is CASTNSGTGGTGELFF. CDR3 coding DNA: TGTGCCAGCACCAACTCCGGGACAGGGGGTACCGGGGAGCTGTTTTTT. This chain connects TRBV7-9 to TRBJ2-2; 11 bases are shared with TRBD1. The germline V gene encodes CDR1 SEHNR and CDR2 FQNEAQ (reference sequence). Germline trimming cut 7 bases from V and 5 bases from J; bases unmatched to any gene: 9. This CDR3 has 16 residues.

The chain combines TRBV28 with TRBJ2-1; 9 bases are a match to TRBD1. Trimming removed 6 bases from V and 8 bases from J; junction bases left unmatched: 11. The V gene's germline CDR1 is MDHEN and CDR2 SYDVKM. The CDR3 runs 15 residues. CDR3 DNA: TGTGCCAGCAGCCCCCTCGGGACAGGGTACGATGAGCAGTTCTTC. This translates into CASSPLGTGYDEQFF.

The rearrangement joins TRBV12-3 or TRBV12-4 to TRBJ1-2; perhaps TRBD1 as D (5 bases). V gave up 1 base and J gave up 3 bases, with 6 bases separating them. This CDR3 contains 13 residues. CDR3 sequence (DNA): TGTGCCAGCAGTTTAGGACAGTACTATGGCTACACCTTC. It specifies CASSLGQYYGYTF.

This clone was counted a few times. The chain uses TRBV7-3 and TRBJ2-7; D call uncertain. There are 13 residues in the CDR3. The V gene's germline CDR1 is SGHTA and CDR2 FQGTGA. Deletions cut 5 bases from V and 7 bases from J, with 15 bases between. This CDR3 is CASSEKLNGEQYF. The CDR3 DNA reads TGTGCCAGCAGCGAGAAACTAAACGGGGAGCAGTACTTC.

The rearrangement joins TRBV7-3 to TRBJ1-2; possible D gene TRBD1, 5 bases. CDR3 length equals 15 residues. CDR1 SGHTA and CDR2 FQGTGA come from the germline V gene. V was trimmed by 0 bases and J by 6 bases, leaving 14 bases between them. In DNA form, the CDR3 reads TGTGCCAGCAGCTTAACCGGATGGGGGGAAGATGGCTACACCTTC. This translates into CASSLTGWGEDGYTF.

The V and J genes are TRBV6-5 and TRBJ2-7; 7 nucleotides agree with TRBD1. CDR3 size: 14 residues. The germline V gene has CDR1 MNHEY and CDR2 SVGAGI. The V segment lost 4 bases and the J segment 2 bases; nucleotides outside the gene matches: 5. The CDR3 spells CASSFQGDAYEQYF. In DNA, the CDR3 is TGTGCCAGCAGTTTCCAGGGGGACGCCTACGAGCAGTACTTC.

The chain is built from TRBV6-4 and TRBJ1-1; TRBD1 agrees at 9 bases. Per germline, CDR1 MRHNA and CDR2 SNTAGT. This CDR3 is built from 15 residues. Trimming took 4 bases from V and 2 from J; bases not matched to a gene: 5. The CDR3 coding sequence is TGTGCCAGCAGTGCCGACAGGGGGGCCAACACTGAAGCTTTCTTT. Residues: CASSADRGANTEAFF.

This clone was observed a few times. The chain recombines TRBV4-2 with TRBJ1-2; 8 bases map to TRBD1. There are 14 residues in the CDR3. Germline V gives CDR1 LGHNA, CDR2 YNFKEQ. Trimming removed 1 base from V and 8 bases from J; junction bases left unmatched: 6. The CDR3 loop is CASSQGTRGQGYTF. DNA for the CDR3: TGTGCCAGCAGCCAAGGGACCAGGGGGCAGGGCTACACCTTC.

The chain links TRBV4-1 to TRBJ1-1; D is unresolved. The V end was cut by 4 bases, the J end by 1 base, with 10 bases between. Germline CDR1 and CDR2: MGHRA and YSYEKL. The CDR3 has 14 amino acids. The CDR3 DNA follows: TGCGCCAGCAGCCCGCGACCGGGGAACACTGAAGCTTTCTTT. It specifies CASSPRPGNTEAFF.

CDR3 sequence reads: CASSVGPTRADTQYF. CDR3 in DNA: TGTGCCAGCAGCGTAGGCCCGACTCGTGCAGATACGCAGTATTTT. V gene TRBV9 combines with J gene TRBJ2-3; D gene uncertain. Germline V gives CDR1 SGDLS, CDR2 YYNGEE. V was shortened by 0 bases and J by 4 bases, with 12 bases between the two germline ends. The CDR3 totals 15 residues.

This CDR3 is CASSQGFKGAETEAFF. The CDR3 coding sequence is TGTGCCAGCAGCCAAGGTTTTAAAGGGGCCGAGACTGAAGCTTTCTTT. V usage is TRBV4-2 and J usage is TRBJ1-1; TRBD1 is a possible D gene (5 bases). CDR3 length: 16 amino acids. Germline values: CDR1 LGHNA, CDR2 YNFKEQ. V was trimmed by 1 base and J by 5 bases, leaving 17 bases between them.

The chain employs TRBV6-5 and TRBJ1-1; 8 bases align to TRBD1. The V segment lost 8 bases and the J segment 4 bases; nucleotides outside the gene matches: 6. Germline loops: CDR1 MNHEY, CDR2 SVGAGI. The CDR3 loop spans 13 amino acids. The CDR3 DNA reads TGTGCCAGCTCCTTTGGACAGGGCACTGAAGCTTTCTTT. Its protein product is CASSFGQGTEAFF.